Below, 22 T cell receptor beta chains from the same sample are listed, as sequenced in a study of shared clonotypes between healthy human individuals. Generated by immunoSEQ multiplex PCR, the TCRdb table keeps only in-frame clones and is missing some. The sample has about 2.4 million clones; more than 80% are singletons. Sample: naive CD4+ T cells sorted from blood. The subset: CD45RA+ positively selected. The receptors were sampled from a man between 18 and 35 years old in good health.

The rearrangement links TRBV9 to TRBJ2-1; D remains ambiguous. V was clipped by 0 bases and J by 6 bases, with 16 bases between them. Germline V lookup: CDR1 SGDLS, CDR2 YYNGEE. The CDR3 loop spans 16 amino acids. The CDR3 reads CASSVGSAQPSNEQFF. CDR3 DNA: TGTGCCAGCAGCGTAGGTTCAGCGCAACCCTCCAATGAGCAGTTCTTC.

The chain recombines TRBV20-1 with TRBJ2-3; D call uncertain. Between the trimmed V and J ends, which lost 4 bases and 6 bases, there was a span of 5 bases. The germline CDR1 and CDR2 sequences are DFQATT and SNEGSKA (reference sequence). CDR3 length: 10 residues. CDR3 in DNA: TGCAGTGCTAAGGTGGATACGCAGTATTTT. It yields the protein CSAKVDTQYF.

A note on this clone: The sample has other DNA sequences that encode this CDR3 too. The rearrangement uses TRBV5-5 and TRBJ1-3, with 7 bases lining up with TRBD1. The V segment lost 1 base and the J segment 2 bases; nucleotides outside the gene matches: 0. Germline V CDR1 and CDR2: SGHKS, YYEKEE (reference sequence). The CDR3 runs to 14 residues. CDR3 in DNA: TGTGCCAGCAGCTTGACAGGGGCTGGAAACACCATATATTTT. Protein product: CASSLTGAGNTIYF.

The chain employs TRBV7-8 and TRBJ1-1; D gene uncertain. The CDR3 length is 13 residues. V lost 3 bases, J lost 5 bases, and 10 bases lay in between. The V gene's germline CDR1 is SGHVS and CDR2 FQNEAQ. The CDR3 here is CASSFYRTTEAFF. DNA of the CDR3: TGTGCCAGCAGCTTCTACAGAACAACTGAAGCTTTCTTT.

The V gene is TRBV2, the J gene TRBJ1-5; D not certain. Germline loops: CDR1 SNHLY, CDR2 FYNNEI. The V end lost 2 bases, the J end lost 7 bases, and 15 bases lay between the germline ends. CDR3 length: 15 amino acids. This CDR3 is CASSESGGREQPQHF. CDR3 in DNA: TGTGCCAGCAGTGAATCGGGTGGACGGGAACAGCCCCAGCATTTT.

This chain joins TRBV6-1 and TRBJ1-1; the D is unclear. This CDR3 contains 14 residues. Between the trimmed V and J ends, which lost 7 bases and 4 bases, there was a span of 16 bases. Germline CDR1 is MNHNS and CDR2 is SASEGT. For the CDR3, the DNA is TGTGCCAGCACCCGAGGGAGGGCGAGCACTGAAGCTTTCTTT. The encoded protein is CASTRGRASTEAFF.

Here the CDR3 reads CASSDPGTGIGNTIYF. In DNA form, the CDR3 reads TGTGCCAGCAGTGACCCCGGGACAGGGATCGGAAACACCATATATTTT. The chain uses TRBV2 and TRBJ1-3; TRBD1 aligns across 9 bases. The V segment lost 3 bases and the J segment 4 bases; nucleotides outside the gene matches: 7. The CDR3 consists of 16 residues. Germline loops: CDR1 SNHLY, CDR2 FYNNEI.

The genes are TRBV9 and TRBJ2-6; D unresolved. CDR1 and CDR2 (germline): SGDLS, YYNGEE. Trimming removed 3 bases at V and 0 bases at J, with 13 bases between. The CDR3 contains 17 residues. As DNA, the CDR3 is TGTGCCAGCAGCGCCGCCCCCCTCTTCTCTGGGGCCAACGTCCTGACTTTC. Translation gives CASSAAPLFSGANVLTF.

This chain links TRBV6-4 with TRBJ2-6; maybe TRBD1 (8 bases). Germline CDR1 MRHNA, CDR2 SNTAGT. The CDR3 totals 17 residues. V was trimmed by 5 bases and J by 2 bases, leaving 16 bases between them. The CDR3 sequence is CASSSGTGGAGANVLTF. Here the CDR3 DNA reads TGTGCCAGCAGTAGCGGGACAGGAGGGGCTGGGGCCAACGTCCTGACTTTC.

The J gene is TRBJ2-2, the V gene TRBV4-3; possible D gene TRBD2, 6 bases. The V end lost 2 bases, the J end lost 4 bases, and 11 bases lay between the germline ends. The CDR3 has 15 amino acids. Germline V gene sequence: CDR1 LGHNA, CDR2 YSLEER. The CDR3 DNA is TGCGCCAGCAGCCAAACTAGCCGGGGCACCGGGGAGCTGTTTTTT. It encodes CASSQTSRGTGELFF.

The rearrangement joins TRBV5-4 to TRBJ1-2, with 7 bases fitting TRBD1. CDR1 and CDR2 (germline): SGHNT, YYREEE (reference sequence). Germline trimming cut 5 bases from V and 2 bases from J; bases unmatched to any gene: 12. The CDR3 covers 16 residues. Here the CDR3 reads CASRFGGLQGNYGYTF. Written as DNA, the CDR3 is TGTGCCAGCAGGTTTGGGGGGTTACAGGGGAACTATGGCTACACCTTC.

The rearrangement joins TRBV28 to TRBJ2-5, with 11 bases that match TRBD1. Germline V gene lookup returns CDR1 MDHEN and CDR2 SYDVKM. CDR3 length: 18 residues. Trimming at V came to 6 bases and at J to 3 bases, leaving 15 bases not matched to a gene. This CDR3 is CASSPRGTGGTIKETQYF. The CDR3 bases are TGTGCCAGCAGCCCGAGGGGGACAGGGGGGACCATCAAAGAGACCCAGTACTTC.

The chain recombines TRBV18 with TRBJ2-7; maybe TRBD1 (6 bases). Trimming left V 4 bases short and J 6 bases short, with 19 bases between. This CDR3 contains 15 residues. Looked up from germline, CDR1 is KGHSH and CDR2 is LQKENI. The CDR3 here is CASSRPGQGNREQYF. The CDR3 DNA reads TGTGCCAGCTCACGCCCCGGGCAGGGGAATCGCGAGCAGTACTTC.

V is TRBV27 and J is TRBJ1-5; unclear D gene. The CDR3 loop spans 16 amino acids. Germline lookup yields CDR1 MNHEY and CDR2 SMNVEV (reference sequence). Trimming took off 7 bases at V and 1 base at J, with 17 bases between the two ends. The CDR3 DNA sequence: TGTGCCAGCACCACCCGGGGAGAGGGAAGCAATCAGCCCCAGCATTTT. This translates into CASTTRGEGSNQPQHF.

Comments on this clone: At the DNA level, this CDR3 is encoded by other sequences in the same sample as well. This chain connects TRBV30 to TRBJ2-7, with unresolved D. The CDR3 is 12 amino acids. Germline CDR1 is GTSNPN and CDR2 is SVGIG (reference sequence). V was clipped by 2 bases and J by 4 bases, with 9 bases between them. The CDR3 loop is CAWSRESYEQYF. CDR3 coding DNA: TGTGCCTGGAGTAGGGAATCATACGAGCAGTACTTC.

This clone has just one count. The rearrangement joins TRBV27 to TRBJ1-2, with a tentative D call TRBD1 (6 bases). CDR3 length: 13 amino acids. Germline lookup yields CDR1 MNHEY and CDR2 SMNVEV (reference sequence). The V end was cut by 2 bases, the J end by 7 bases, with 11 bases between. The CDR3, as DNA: TGTGCCAGCAGTTTAAGACAGGAGGGTGGCTACACCTTC. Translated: CASSLRQEGGYTF.

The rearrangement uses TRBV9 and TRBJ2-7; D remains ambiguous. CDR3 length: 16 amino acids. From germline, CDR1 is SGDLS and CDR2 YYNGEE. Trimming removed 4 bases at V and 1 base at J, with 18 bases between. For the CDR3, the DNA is TGTGCCAGCAGCCCCCAGGAAAGGATTTCTTCCTACGAGCAGTACTTC. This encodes CASSPQERISSYEQYF.

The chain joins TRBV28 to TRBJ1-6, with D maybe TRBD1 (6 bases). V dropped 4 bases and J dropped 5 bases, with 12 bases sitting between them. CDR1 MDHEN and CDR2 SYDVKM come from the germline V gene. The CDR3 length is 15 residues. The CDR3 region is CASSSPWTDNSPLHF. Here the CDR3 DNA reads TGTGCCAGCAGTTCCCCTTGGACAGATAATTCACCCCTCCACTTT.

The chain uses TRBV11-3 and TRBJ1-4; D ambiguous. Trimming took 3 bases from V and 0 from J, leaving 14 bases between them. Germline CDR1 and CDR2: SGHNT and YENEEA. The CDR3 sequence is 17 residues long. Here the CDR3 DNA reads TGTGCCAGCAGCTTGGGCCAAAGAGTCGCAACTAATGAAAAACTGTTTTTT. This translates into CASSLGQRVATNEKLFF.

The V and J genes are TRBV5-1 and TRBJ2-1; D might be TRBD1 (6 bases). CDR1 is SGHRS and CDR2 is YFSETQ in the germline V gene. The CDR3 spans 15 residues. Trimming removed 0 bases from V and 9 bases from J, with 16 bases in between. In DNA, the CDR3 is TGCGCCAGCAGCTTGGCCAGGGGCGTTCTGGGTGAGCAGTTCTTC. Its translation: CASSLARGVLGEQFF.

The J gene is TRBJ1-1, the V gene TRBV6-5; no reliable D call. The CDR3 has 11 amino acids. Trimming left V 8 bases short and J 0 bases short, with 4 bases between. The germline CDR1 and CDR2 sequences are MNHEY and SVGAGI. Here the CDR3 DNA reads TGTGCCAGCCCCCTGAACACTGAAGCTTTCTTT. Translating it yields CASPLNTEAFF.

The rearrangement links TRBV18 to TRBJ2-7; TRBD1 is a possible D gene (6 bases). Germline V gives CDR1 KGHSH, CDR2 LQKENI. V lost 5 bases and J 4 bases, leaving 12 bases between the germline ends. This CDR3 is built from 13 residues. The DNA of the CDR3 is TGTGCCAGCTCAACCGGGACACTGTACGAGCAGTACTTC. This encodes CASSTGTLYEQYF.